The text below deals with one T cell receptor (beta chain). Trimming left V 7 bases short and J 1 base short, with 13 bases between. Germline values: CDR1 SNHLY, CDR2 FYNNEI. This CDR3 comprises 14 residues. This entry belongs to a study of blood T cell repertoires in COVID-19. Repertoires were generated with immunoSEQ multiplex PCR, while TCRdb's copy carries only in-frame clones and drops some. The data contain about 190,000 clones, about nine tenths of them singletons. The sequence came from a man aged 30-40 years with acute or convalescent COVID-19. The material sequenced was peripheral blood. The chain joins TRBV2 to TRBJ2-5, with unresolved D. The CDR3 nucleotides read TGTGCCAGCAATCCCATGGAGTTCCAAGAGACCCAGTACTTC. Residues: CASNPMEFQETQYF.